This T cell receptor beta chain was retrieved from a study of T cell repertoires in cytomegalovirus infection. The wider study: It was recently identified HLA-C-restricted and well-studied HLA-B-restricted CMV epitopes that the study used. Signatures in public TCR beta sequences pointed to both CMV infection and matching HLA type.

Study-wide results and limits: What dominated the ex vivo response were HLA-C-restricted CMV-specific TCR beta clonotypes.

This clonotype showed up many times. Its antigen is unidentified. Per germline, CDR1 SGHTA and CDR2 FQGNSA. Deletions cut 6 bases from V and 6 bases from J, with 13 bases between. This CDR3 spans 13 amino acids. MiXCR was run by TCRdb on the reads, yielding one entry per CDR3 protein. Altogether more than 250,000 distinct CDR3 sequences are present, around 25% being singletons, with the ten largest covering roughly 13%. The sample was cultured PBMCs, taken from culture after CMV antigen stimulation. This sequence was found in a human donor in good health (CMV status not recorded). Some clones in this sample may be carry-over from other donors' samples. The rearrangement joins TRBV7-2 to TRBJ2-3, with TRBD1 as a possible D gene (6 bases). In DNA, the CDR3 is TGTGCCAGCAGGCTCTCGCAGGGGGATACGCAGTATTTT. Its protein product is CASRLSQGDTQYF.